This T cell receptor (beta chain) is drawn from a study of shared clonotypes between healthy human individuals. Broader study findings: The sharing of 5% to 5.5% of naive CD4 clonotypes was seen across several donors. Generally, estimated richness proved larger in naive subsets than it did in memory subsets. Though the depth was large, rarefaction showed that sorted-subset sequencing was incomplete. Non-shared clonotypes had lower generation probabilities than clonotypes shared by all four sorted-subset donors.

Trimming cost V 1 base and J 6 bases, with 13 bases left between them. The CDR3 extends over 15 amino acids. CDR1 MNHNS and CDR2 SASEGT come from the germline V gene. Repertoires were generated with immunoSEQ multiplex PCR, while TCRdb's copy carries only in-frame clones and drops some. The table records 2 million to 3 million clones, 80% to 95% of them present only once. A word on this clone: The antigen remains undetermined.

The clonotype was recovered from a man aged 18 to 30 in good health. Some clones in this sample may be carry-over from other donors' samples. The sample consisted of naive CD4+ T cells from PBMCs. Subset defined: CD45RA+ positively selected. The chain combines TRBV6-1 with TRBJ2-1; maybe TRBD1 (6 bases). CDR3 loop: CASSEGVTGFNEQFF. For the CDR3, the DNA is TGTGCCAGCAGTGAAGGGGTGACAGGCTTCAATGAGCAGTTCTTC.